These T cell receptor beta chains were read from a single sample in a study of T cells in Graves' hyperthyroidism and ophthalmopathy. TCRdb re-called the multiplex PCR reads through MiXCR, storing one row per CDR3 protein. The data hold about half a million distinct CDR3 sequences, with about 20% observed a single time. The sequenced sample was blood. All receptors come from a man younger than 35 with Graves' hyperthyroidism. Each CDR3 is given without its conserved first and last residue. Each record gives: D gene, J gene, V gene, clone size, CDR3 protein. The D gene is left open where the match is weak. Only some rows state a clone size, as once, few, many or a class for expanded clones.

>.|TRBJ1-1|TRBV6-1|many
ASAQGRNTEAF
>.|TRBJ1-1|TRBV5-1|many
ASSLALKGTEAF
>.|TRBJ1-5|TRBV27|many
ASSLQGTNQPQH
>TRBD1|TRBJ2-2|TRBV28|many
ASRTRQGANTGELF
>.|TRBJ1-2|TRBV2|many
ASTSVVDYGYT
>.|TRBJ2-5|TRBV11-2|many
ASSLALREETQY
>.|TRBJ1-5|TRBV20-1|many
GASQSWGNQPQH
>.|TRBJ1-6|TRBV27|.
ASSLDRSSPLH
>TRBD2|TRBJ2-5|TRBV2|many
ASDYSGGREETQY
>TRBD1|TRBJ2-3|TRBV11-1|few
AGSRSGGQEYTDTQY
>TRBD1|TRBJ2-5|TRBV15|many
ATSRDPGQGLGWETQY
>.|TRBJ1-5|TRBV28|.
ASTRLAPQH
>TRBD2|TRBJ2-3|TRBV12-3/TRBV12-4|few
ASSQSGAMGDTQY
>TRBD1|TRBJ1-1|TRBV15|many
ATSIQDRVWDTEAF
>.|TRBJ2-7|TRBV6-1|many
ASSEWFNEQY
>TRBD1|TRBJ1-5|TRBV15|.
ATSRDRIHQPQH
>.|TRBJ2-7|TRBV20-1|.
SATSGDTAYEQY
>TRBD1|TRBJ1-6|TRBV6-2/TRBV6-3|few
ASSLQLGTGTGNSPLH
>.|TRBJ1-2|TRBV6-5|many
ASRTQGNYGYT
>TRBD1|TRBJ1-1|TRBV12-3/TRBV12-4|.
ASRGQGRAKAF
>TRBD1|TRBJ1-1|TRBV20-1|.
SARGQGEAF
>TRBD1|TRBJ2-3|TRBV6-5|many
ASSYSMTGSGDTQY
>.|TRBJ1-1|TRBV28|many
ASAYRLELNTEAF
>.|TRBJ1-2|TRBV29-1|.
SVPRAYGYT
>TRBD2|TRBJ2-7|TRBV7-8|many
ASSLVTSGGPGQY
>.|TRBJ1-5|TRBV6-1|many
ASSEGSGNQPQH
>.|TRBJ1-2|TRBV5-4|.
ASTHPDTFNYGYT
>.|TRBJ1-5|TRBV20-1|.
SARGQGFNQPQH
>TRBD2|TRBJ2-2|TRBV7-2|few
ASSFPPSGVDTGELF
>.|TRBJ2-5|TRBV12-3/TRBV12-4|.
ASSHRDETQY
>.|TRBJ1-5|TRBV12-3/TRBV12-4|many
ASSLGGRPQH
>.|TRBJ2-5|TRBV20-1|few
SARDVSTAIFQETQY
>.|TRBJ2-2|TRBV6-5|many
ASSYSNRALNTGELF
>.|TRBJ2-5|TRBV7-7|once
ASSPGRGAQETQY
>.|TRBJ2-5|TRBV2|.
ASSLWTAGETQY